The subject of this entry is one TCR beta chain. Its antigen is undetermined. Healthy bone marrow donors made up the cohort. The PCR used 60 Vbeta and 13 Jbeta primers. Profiled with immunoSEQ multiplex PCR; TCRdb holds only in-frame clones, not every one. The sample holds 150,000 to 200,000 clones, approximately 81% seen once. This record belongs to a study of cytomegalovirus exposure and HLA in healthy donors. Turning to the study itself: Drawn from HLA-typed donors, tens of millions of unique TCRs were held in an early data release. Study-wide results and caveats: As confirmed in vitro, a few CMV-associated chains were specific for CMV antigens. An analysis that came later showed most CMV-associated TCR beta chains appearing HLA-restricted.

This TCR was sampled from a woman younger than 30 in good health and CMV-seropositive. Source material: PBMCs.

The CDR3 loop is CASSQAGTGGATEAFF. DNA for the CDR3: TGTGCCAGCAGCCAGGCCGGGACAGGGGGCGCAACTGAAGCTTTCTTT. J is TRBJ1-1 and V is TRBV4-2; 12 positions agree with TRBD1. CDR3 size: 16 residues. The V gene end was trimmed by 3 bases and the J gene end by 5 bases; junction bases not matched to a gene: 7. The germline CDR1 and CDR2 sequences are LGHNA and YNFKEQ.